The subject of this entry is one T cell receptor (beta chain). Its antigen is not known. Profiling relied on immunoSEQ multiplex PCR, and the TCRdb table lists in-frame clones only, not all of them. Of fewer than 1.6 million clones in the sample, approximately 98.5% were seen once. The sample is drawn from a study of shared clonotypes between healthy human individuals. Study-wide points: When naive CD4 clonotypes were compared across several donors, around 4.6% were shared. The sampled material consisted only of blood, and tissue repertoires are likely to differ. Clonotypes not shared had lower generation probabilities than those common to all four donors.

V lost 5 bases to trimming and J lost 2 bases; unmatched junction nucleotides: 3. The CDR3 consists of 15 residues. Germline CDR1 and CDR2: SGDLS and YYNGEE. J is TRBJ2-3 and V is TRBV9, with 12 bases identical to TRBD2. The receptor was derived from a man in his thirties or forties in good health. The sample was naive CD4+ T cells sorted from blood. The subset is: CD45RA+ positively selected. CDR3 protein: CASRPSGGDTDTQYF. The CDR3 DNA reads TGTGCCAGCAGGCCTAGCGGGGGGGACACAGATACGCAGTATTTT.